This record looks at one TCR beta chain sequence and its context. Its target is not known. CDR3 size: 15 residues. The ends lost 4 bases at V and 2 bases at J; junction bases unmatched: 5. From germline, CDR1 is SGHRS and CDR2 YFSETQ. Using immunoSEQ multiplex PCR, the repertoire was profiled, and TCRdb retains in-frame clones only, with some absent. The sample includes 25,000 or so clones, 76% seen only once; the top ten take 0.85% to 1.1%. This sample stems from a study of memory CD4+ T cells and cytomegalovirus serostatus. Findings and caveats of the study: About two fifths of the roughly 150 known CMV-associated TCRbeta sequences appeared in CD4+ memory.

Single viable CD3+CD4+CD8-CD45RO+ cells were sorted as the memory CD4+ T cells. The J gene is TRBJ2-5, the V gene TRBV5-1; 10 bases are a match to TRBD2. The origin of this receptor is an adult in good health and CMV-seronegative. The sample comprised memory CD4+ T cells from blood. The CDR3 nucleotides read TGCGCCAGCAGCGCTATAGCGGGGGGACAAGAGACCCAGTACTTC. This translates into CASSAIAGGQETQYF.